The entry below describes one T cell receptor (beta chain). The CDR3 consists of 14 residues. Germline loops: CDR1 MDHEN, CDR2 SYDVKM. The data originate from a study of graft-versus-host responses after intestinal transplantation. Overall study context: Isolated intestinal, liver-intestinal, or multivisceral transplants were what recipients had.

Profiling relied on immunoSEQ multiplex PCR, and the TCRdb table lists in-frame clones only, not all of them. The sample has 12,000 or so clones, about 93% seen once. The chain uses TRBV28 and TRBJ2-7; 8 nucleotides line up with TRBD1. The TCR was taken from a human patient who received an intestinal transplant, so some T cells may come from the graft donor. Here the sequenced sample was PBMCs, taken less than 110 days after intestinal transplant. The DNA for the CDR3 is TGTGCAGGAGGTCTGGACAGGGTTTCCTACGAGCAGTACTTC. Translation: CAGGLDRVSYEQYF.